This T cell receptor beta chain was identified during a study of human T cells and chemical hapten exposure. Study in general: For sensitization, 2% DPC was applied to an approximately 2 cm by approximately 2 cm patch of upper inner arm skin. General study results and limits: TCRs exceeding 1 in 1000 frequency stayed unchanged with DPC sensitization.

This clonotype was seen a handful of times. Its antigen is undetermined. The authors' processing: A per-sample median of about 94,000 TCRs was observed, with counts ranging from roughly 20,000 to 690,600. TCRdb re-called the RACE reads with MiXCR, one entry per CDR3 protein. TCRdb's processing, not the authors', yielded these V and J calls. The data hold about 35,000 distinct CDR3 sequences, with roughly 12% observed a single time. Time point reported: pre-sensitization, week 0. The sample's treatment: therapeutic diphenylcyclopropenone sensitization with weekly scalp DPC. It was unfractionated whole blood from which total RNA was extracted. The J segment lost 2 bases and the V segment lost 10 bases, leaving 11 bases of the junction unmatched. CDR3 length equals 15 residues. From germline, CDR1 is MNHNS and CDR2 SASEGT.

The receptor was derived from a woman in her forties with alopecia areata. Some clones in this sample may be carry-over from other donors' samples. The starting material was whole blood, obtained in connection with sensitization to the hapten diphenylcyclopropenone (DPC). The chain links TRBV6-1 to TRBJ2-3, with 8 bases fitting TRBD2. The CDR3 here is CATQPAGGFTDTQYF. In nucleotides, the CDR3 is TGTGCCACCCAACCTGCGGGAGGTTTCACAGATACGCAGTATTTT.